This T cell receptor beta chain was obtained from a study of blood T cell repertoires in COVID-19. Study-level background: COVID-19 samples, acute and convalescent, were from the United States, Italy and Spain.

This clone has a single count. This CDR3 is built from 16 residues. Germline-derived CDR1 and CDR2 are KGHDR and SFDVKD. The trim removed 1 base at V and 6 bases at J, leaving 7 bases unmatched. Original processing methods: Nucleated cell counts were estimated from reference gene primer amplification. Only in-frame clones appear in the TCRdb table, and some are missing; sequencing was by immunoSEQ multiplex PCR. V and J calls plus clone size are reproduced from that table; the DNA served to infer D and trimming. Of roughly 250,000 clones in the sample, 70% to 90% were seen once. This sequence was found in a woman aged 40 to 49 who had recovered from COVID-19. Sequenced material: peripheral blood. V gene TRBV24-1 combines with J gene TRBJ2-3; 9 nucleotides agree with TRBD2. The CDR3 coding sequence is TGTGCCACCAGTGATTTCCGCGGGAGGGGGATGGATACGCAGTATTTT. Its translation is CATSDFRGRGMDTQYF.